The clone carrying this T cell receptor (beta chain) appeared a few times. Antigen specificity is unknown. These data originate in a study of cytotoxic CD8 clonotypes in ibrutinib-treated CLL. Study-level results: Upon ibrutinib response clonality rose, and upon progression it fell back toward baseline. Clonality correlated strongly with circulating CD8+ T cells and exceeded age-matched healthy donors at baseline.

The CDR3 is 12 amino acids. V was shortened by 5 bases and J by 7 bases, with 9 bases between the two germline ends. Germline lookup yields CDR1 SGHNT and CDR2 YENEEA. Deep sequencing aimed at 1 in 200,000 to 1 in 1 million T cells' resolution. TCRdb keeps only in-frame clones here, not all; method: immunoSEQ multiplex PCR. The table has a few hundred thousand clones, 67% seen once. Roughly 1.8 micrograms of genomic DNA from cryopreserved PBMCs went into TCR beta libraries. This chain uses TRBV11-3 with TRBJ2-1; D unresolved. The sample in question was PBMCs, obtained after 36 months of ibrutinib treatment. The receptor comes from a human donor with chronic lymphocytic leukemia. The CDR3 nucleotides read TGTGCCAGCAGCCCCGCCGGGAATGAGCAGTTCTTC. It translates to CASSPAGNEQFF.